Below, 19 T cell receptor beta chains from the same sample are listed, as sequenced in a study of shared clonotypes between healthy human individuals. TCRdb's table, derived via immunoSEQ multiplex PCR, lists solely in-frame clones and lacks some. The sample has about 110,000 clones, approximately 70% seen once. Sequences were obtained from memory CD8+ T cells sorted from blood. The subset was: CD45RO+ cells pooled with CCR7-negative TemRA cells. The source is a woman aged 30 to 39 in good health.

This clone has a count of ten or more. One end of the junction fails to match germline, which may point to a read error. This chain links TRBV7-9 with TRBJ2-2; TRBD2 matches 9 bases. This CDR3 spans 15 amino acids. Looked up from germline, CDR1 is SEHNR and CDR2 is FQNEAQ (reference sequence). As DNA, the CDR3 is TGTGGCAGCGGAGGGGTAGCGGGAGAAAACGGGGAGCTGTTTTTT. It codes for CGSGGVAGENGELFF.

For the CDR3, the DNA is TGCGCCAGCAGCCAAGATACGGAAATCTACGAGCAGTACTTC. It is translated as CASSQDTEIYEQYF. This rearrangement joins TRBV4-1 to TRBJ2-7; no reliable D call. Germline CDR1 MGHRA, CDR2 YSYEKL. The V gene lost 0 bases and the J gene lost 3 bases, with 9 bases spanning the gap. CDR3 length: 14 amino acids.

Concerning this clone itself: Other DNA sequences in the same sample also yield this CDR3. This sequence joins TRBV5-1 and TRBJ2-2; D is unresolved. The germline V and J ends were trimmed by 2 bases and 5 bases, with 7 bases remaining between them. The CDR3 length is 13 residues. Per germline, CDR1 SGHRS and CDR2 YFSETQ. Here the CDR3 reads CASSFGQTGELFF. CDR3 DNA: TGCGCCAGCAGCTTCGGGCAGACCGGGGAGCTGTTTTTT.

This clone came up many times. This chain uses TRBV29-1 with TRBJ2-1; TRBD2 aligns across 9 bases. This CDR3 spans 15 amino acids. J lost 6 bases, V lost 6 bases, and 12 bases had no gene match. Germline CDR1 and CDR2: SQVTM and ANQGSEA. CDR3 amino acids: CSVLGLAWEGNEQFF. The CDR3, as DNA: TGCAGCGTCCTCGGACTAGCGTGGGAAGGCAATGAGCAGTTCTTC.

This chain joins TRBV4-1 and TRBJ2-1, with 11 bases identical to TRBD2. This CDR3 spans 16 amino acids. V lost 4 bases, J lost 15 bases, and 17 bases stayed unmatched. The germline gives CDR1 MGHRA, CDR2 YSYEKL. CDR3 in amino acids: CASSPTPGLAALERFF. The CDR3 bases are TGCGCCAGCAGCCCGACCCCGGGACTAGCGGCCCTGGAGAGGTTCTTC.

V is TRBV28 and J is TRBJ2-3; TRBD2 aligns across 13 bases. This CDR3 is 18 amino acids long. Trimming at V came to 5 bases and at J to 4 bases, leaving 12 bases not matched to a gene. Per the germline V gene, CDR1 is MDHEN and CDR2 is SYDVKM. CDR3 loop: CASSPYPELAGGPDTQYF. The CDR3, as DNA: TGTGCCAGCAGTCCCTATCCCGAACTAGCGGGAGGGCCAGATACGCAGTATTTT.

V is TRBV5-1 and J is TRBJ2-1; 7 positions agree with TRBD2. The CDR3 has 16 amino acids. Germline CDR1 and CDR2: SGHRS and YFSETQ. Trimming at V came to 5 bases and at J to 0 bases, leaving 8 bases not matched to a gene. Here the CDR3 reads CASRRDYSPSYNEQFF. CDR3 DNA: TGCGCCAGCAGGCGGGACTATTCGCCCTCCTACAATGAGCAGTTCTTC.

This clone has just a few counts. The J gene is TRBJ1-5, the V gene TRBV5-1, with D hard to call. The germline V and J ends were trimmed by 1 base and 6 bases, with 8 bases remaining between them. Looked up from germline, CDR1 is SGHRS and CDR2 is YFSETQ. The CDR3 totals 13 residues. DNA of the CDR3: TGCGCCAGCAGCTTGAGAGGGAGTCAGCCCCAGCATTTT. It is translated as CASSLRGSQPQHF.

This clone came up many times. The rearrangement joins TRBV25-1 to TRBJ2-7; possibly TRBD1 for D (7 bases). Trimming removed 6 bases from V and 3 bases from J, with 15 bases in between. The CDR3 contains 14 residues. Germline CDR1 is MGHDK and CDR2 is SYGVNS. The CDR3 here is CASSSSGGNYEQYF. The DNA of the CDR3 is TGTGCCAGCAGCTCTTCAGGGGGGAACTACGAGCAGTACTTC.

The rearrangement links TRBV2 to TRBJ2-7; D gene uncertain. The V gene's germline CDR1 is SNHLY and CDR2 FYNNEI. Trimming stripped 7 bases from V and 5 bases from J, with 15 bases between. This CDR3 has 13 residues. CDR3 residues: CASTKEDWDEQYF. For the CDR3, the DNA is TGTGCCAGCACCAAAGAAGACTGGGACGAGCAGTACTTC.

The chain combines TRBV7-9 with TRBJ2-2; no clear D gene. CDR1 and CDR2 from the germline V gene are SEHNR and FQNEAQ (reference sequence). The CDR3 has 14 residues. The ends were cut back, 5 bases at V and 3 bases at J, with 10 bases in the middle. The CDR3 DNA follows: TGTGCCAGCAGCCCTCTTCTTGACACCGGGGAGCTGTTTTTT. This encodes CASSPLLDTGELFF. Supplemented by reference TRBV7-9 and TRBJ2-2, the full variable domain reads DTGVSQNPRHKITKRGQNVTFRCDPISEHNRLYWYRQTLGQGPEFLTYFQNEAQLEKSRLLSDRFSAERPKGSFSTLEIQRTEQGDSAMYLCASSPLLDTGELFFGEGSRLTVL.

This clone showed up just a few times. The chain recombines TRBV29-1 with TRBJ1-1; D call uncertain. V lost 7 bases and J lost 5, with 14 bases in between. The CDR3 loop spans 12 amino acids. Germline CDR1 reads SQVTM; CDR2 reads ANQGSEA. The CDR3 nucleotides read TGCAGCGGCACGGGGATAGGAACTGAAGCTTTCTTT. Its translation is CSGTGIGTEAFF.

The rearrangement joins TRBV7-1 to TRBJ1-1; the match to TRBD1 covers 8 bases. TRBV7-1 is an ORF, with its function uncertain. Trimming took 5 bases from V and 1 from J; bases not matched to a gene: 6. The CDR3 extends over 15 amino acids. The CDR3 is CASSPGQGWNTEAFF. The CDR3, as DNA: TGTGCCAGCAGCCCAGGACAGGGATGGAACACTGAAGCTTTCTTT.

The chain couples TRBV4-1 to TRBJ2-6, with a tentative D call TRBD1 (5 bases). V was clipped by 3 bases and J by 0 bases, with 18 bases between them. Germline V gene data show CDR1 as MGHRA and CDR2 as YSYEKL. The CDR3 is 19 amino acids. The CDR3 loop reads CASSQYVSRGPSGANVLTF. The CDR3 DNA reads TGCGCCAGCAGCCAGTACGTTAGTAGGGGTCCCTCTGGGGCCAACGTCCTGACTTTC.

The genes are TRBV9 and TRBJ2-2; a weak D match, TRBD1 (5 bases). Germline V gene data show CDR1 as SGDLS and CDR2 as YYNGEE. The CDR3 sequence is 15 residues long. V was pared by 7 bases and J by 0 bases, with 13 bases between. DNA for the CDR3: TGTGCCAGCCAGGGTCAGGGCGCGAACACCGGGGAGCTGTTTTTT. Translation gives CASQGQGANTGELFF.

The rearrangement links TRBV30 to TRBJ1-2, with TRBD1 matching 7 bases. The CDR3 runs to 14 residues. With 4 bases clipped from V and 4 bases from J, the junction kept 9 bases outside the gene matches. Germline CDR1 GTSNPN, CDR2 SVGIG (reference sequence). The CDR3 DNA reads as TGTGCCTGGATTGGGGCAGGGGGGTCCTATGGCTACACCTTC. Its translation is CAWIGAGGSYGYTF.

The gene calls are TRBV5-1 and TRBJ2-7; 12 positions match TRBD2. Looked up from germline, CDR1 is SGHRS and CDR2 is YFSETQ. Trimming at V came to 2 bases and at J to 1 base, leaving 1 base not matched to a gene. The CDR3 is 15 amino acids. The CDR3 loop reads CASSFLAGGSYEQYF. The CDR3, as DNA: TGCGCCAGCAGCTTCCTAGCGGGAGGGTCCTACGAGCAGTACTTC.

The chain carries TRBV30 and TRBJ2-7; D is unresolved. V dropped 3 bases and J dropped 4 bases, with 7 bases sitting between them. Per germline, CDR1 GTSNPN and CDR2 SVGIG (reference sequence). The CDR3 spans 11 residues. CDR3 residues: CAWRMRYEQYF. Written as DNA, the CDR3 is TGTGCCTGGAGAATGAGATACGAGCAGTACTTC. Based on the CDR3 plus reference TRBV30 and TRBJ2-7, the full variable domain is SQTIHQWPATLVQPVGSPLSLECTVEGTSNPNLYWYRQAAGRGLQLLFYSVGIGQISSEVPQNLSASRPQDRQFILSSKKLLLSDSGFYLCAWRMRYEQYFGPGTRLTVT.

This clone showed up just once. The chain is built from TRBV6-1 and TRBJ1-1, with D tentatively TRBD1 (5 bases). Germline CDR1 and CDR2: MNHNS and SASEGT. This CDR3 is 15 amino acids long. The V and J ends lost 4 bases and 11 bases respectively, with 23 bases between them. The CDR3, as DNA: TGTGCCAGCAGTGCCTCGACCGGGACCCTCTTGGGGGCTTTCTTT. Translation gives CASSASTGTLLGAFF.